Included here is one T cell receptor beta chain sequence, with context. No antigen is known for it. V was shortened by 4 bases and J by 3 bases, with 11 bases between the two germline ends. CDR3 length: 13 residues. The germline V gene has CDR1 SGHRS and CDR2 YFSETQ. Buffy coats from healthy blood donors served as controls. This record belongs to a study of STAT5B mutations in CD4+ large granular lymphocyte leukemia. Study results and limitations: Without HLA matching, higher CD4+ than CD8+ T-LGLL clonality could reflect small sample size.

Generated by immunoSEQ multiplex PCR, the TCRdb table keeps only in-frame clones and is missing some. The table shows roughly 36,000 clones, with 69% occurring only once. The sequence was collected from a human donor in good health. J is TRBJ2-7 and V is TRBV5-1, with D tentatively TRBD1 (6 bases). The sample was CD4+ T cells from blood buffy coats. Here the CDR3 DNA reads TGCGCCAGCAGCATTACAGGGTTCTACGAGCAGTACTTC. It specifies CASSITGFYEQYF.